A single sample gave rise to the 6 T cell receptor beta chains below, sequenced in a study of glioma-infiltrating T cells after dendritic cell vaccination. Libraries were prepared by immunoSEQ multiplex PCR; TCRdb keeps only in-frame clonotypes and omits some of them. This table has 95,000 to 110,000 clones, around 81% appearing once. Material: blood, obtained before dendritic cell vaccination. The receptors come from a human donor with glioblastoma.

The rearrangement joins TRBV19 to TRBJ1-5; D call uncertain. Germline CDR1 LNHDA, CDR2 SQIVND (reference sequence). This CDR3 has 13 amino acids. The V end lost 3 bases, the J end lost 6 bases, and 9 bases lay between the germline ends. CDR3 sequence reads: CASSIRFGQPQHF. CDR3 coding DNA: TGTGCCAGTAGTATTCGGTTCGGTCAGCCCCAGCATTTT.

The gene calls are TRBV18 and TRBJ1-3, with D maybe TRBD1 (5 bases). V was pared by 2 bases and J by 2 bases, with 13 bases between. CDR3 size: 16 residues. Germline values: CDR1 KGHSH, CDR2 LQKENI. In DNA, the CDR3 is TGTGCCAGCTCACCAAACCTCCTCAGGGCTGGAAACACCATATATTTT. As protein: CASSPNLLRAGNTIYF.

The chain employs TRBV18 and TRBJ1-2, with D perhaps TRBD1 (6 bases). The CDR3 is 15 amino acids. Germline assignment: CDR1 KGHSH and CDR2 LQKENI. The V end was cut by 2 bases, the J end by 1 base, with 11 bases between. The CDR3 protein is CASSPSGTLNYGYTF. CDR3 nucleotide sequence: TGTGCCAGCTCACCAAGTGGGACACTTAACTATGGCTACACCTTC.

The rearrangement links TRBV7-9 to TRBJ1-5; D is ambiguous. Germline CDR1 is SEHNR and CDR2 is FQNEAQ (reference sequence). The CDR3 totals 14 residues. Trimming cost V 5 bases and J 5 bases, with 13 bases left between them. The CDR3 sequence: CASSPAGFDQPQHF. The DNA for the CDR3 is TGTGCCAGCAGCCCAGCGGGGTTCGATCAGCCCCAGCATTTT.

This clone was picked up one time. The chain has TRBV4-1 and TRBJ1-6; D is possibly TRBD1 (6 bases). Germline V gene data show CDR1 as MGHRA and CDR2 as YSYEKL. V lost 4 bases and J lost 1, with 11 bases in between. This CDR3 contains 16 residues. CDR3 loop: CASSLLGQSYNSPLHF. The DNA for the CDR3 is TGCGCCAGCAGCCTGCTAGGACAGTCCTATAATTCACCCCTCCACTTT.

This clone has more than one count but fewer than ten. The V call is TRBV5-4, the J call TRBJ1-3; D gene uncertain. Trimming left V 4 bases short and J 3 bases short, with 14 bases between. Germline CDR1 SGHNT, CDR2 YYREEE (reference sequence). This CDR3 region has 15 residues. In DNA, the CDR3 is TGTGCCAGCAGCCAAGGAGGAGGGTTTGGAAACACCATATATTTT. Its protein product is CASSQGGGFGNTIYF.